Listed below are T cell receptor beta chains from one sample, sequenced in a study of shared clonotypes between healthy human individuals. Data came from immunoSEQ multiplex PCR; TCRdb stores just in-frame clones and leaves some out. Of about 1.1 million clones in the sample, 70% to 85% were seen once. The specimen was memory CD4+ T cells from PBMCs. These receptors came from a young man in good health. Some clones in this sample may be carry-over from other donors' samples. Both conserved end residues are part of each CDR3. A D gene is named only where the DNA matches it firmly. Size tells how often a clone was seen (once, few, many) or the class of an expanded clone, and some rows leave it out.

cdr3_nt: TGTGCCAGCAGCTTATTTGGGCGGCTGAACACTGAAGCTTTCTTT
cdr3_aa: CASSLFGRLNTEAFF
j_call: TRBJ1-1
clone_size: .
d_call: .
v_call: TRBV7-2

cdr3_nt: TGTGCCTGGAACTCGGACAGGGGATACGAGCAGTACTTC
cdr3_aa: CAWNSDRGYEQYF
j_call: TRBJ2-7
clone_size: .
d_call: TRBD1
v_call: TRBV30

cdr3_nt: TGTGCCAGCAGCCCCCCGGCAGAGAAATTGTACCAAGAGACCCAGTACTTC
cdr3_aa: CASSPPAEKLYQETQYF
j_call: TRBJ2-5
clone_size: .
d_call: .
v_call: TRBV13

cdr3_nt: TGTGCCTGGAGTGGGTTCTACGAGCAGTACTTC
cdr3_aa: CAWSGFYEQYF
j_call: TRBJ2-7
clone_size: .
d_call: .
v_call: TRBV30

cdr3_nt: TGCGCCAGCAGCCAACCCCTGGGGCGGGAGCAGTTCTTC
cdr3_aa: CASSQPLGREQFF
j_call: TRBJ2-1
clone_size: .
d_call: .
v_call: TRBV4-1

cdr3_nt: TGTGCCAGCACTAGGGGCAATGAGCAGTTCTTC
cdr3_aa: CASTRGNEQFF
j_call: TRBJ2-1
clone_size: few
d_call: .
v_call: TRBV6-5

cdr3_nt: TGTGCCATCACTCCAGGGTTGTTAGAGCAGTACTTC
cdr3_aa: CAITPGLLEQYF
j_call: TRBJ2-7
clone_size: .
d_call: .
v_call: TRBV10-3

cdr3_nt: TGCGCCAGCAGCTTGGATCCTAGCCGGTCTTTTGGTGGGGCCAACGTCCTGACTTTC
cdr3_aa: CASSLDPSRSFGGANVLTF
j_call: TRBJ2-6
clone_size: .
d_call: .
v_call: TRBV5-1

cdr3_nt: TGCGCCAGCAGCGAGTCGATATGGGAGGCAGATACGCAGTATTTT
cdr3_aa: CASSESIWEADTQYF
j_call: TRBJ2-3
clone_size: few
d_call: .
v_call: TRBV10-2

cdr3_nt: TGTGCCAGCAGCGTAGACGGGACGGGCCCCTACGAGCAGTACTTC
cdr3_aa: CASSVDGTGPYEQYF
j_call: TRBJ2-7
clone_size: many
d_call: .
v_call: TRBV9

cdr3_nt: TGTGCCAGCAGTACCGTGACAGAGGCCTATGGCTACACCTTC
cdr3_aa: CASSTVTEAYGYTF
j_call: TRBJ1-2
clone_size: .
d_call: .
v_call: TRBV28

cdr3_nt: TGTGCCAGCAGTTTACCAAGCGGGAGGGTAGATGAGCAGTTCTTC
cdr3_aa: CASSLPSGRVDEQFF
j_call: TRBJ2-1
clone_size: many
d_call: TRBD2
v_call: TRBV27